This T cell receptor beta chain derives from a study of CD8+ T cells in alopecia areata. The wider study: People stayed on tofacitinib for 6 to 18 months, then stopped the drug for 6 months.

V lost 4 bases and J lost 1; bases outside the gene matches: 6. From germline, CDR1 is SGHAT and CDR2 FQNNGV. This CDR3 comprises 15 residues. Sorting from PBMCs produced CD4+ and CD8+ T cells. RNA extraction and reverse transcription yielded cDNA as sequencing template. Clones were sequenced by immunoSEQ multiplex PCR, and TCRdb holds only the in-frame ones, with some missing. The sample shows 150,000 to 200,000 clones, 50% to 60% of them seen only once. Details on this clone: Its target is not known.

General observations from the study: Besides other cells, scalp samples also yield sequences of resident alphabeta T cells from normal skin.

The sequences come from CD4+ T cells sorted from blood, collected at week 0. The chain has TRBV11-2 and TRBJ1-1; 7 nucleotides line up with TRBD1. This sequence was found in a human donor with alopecia areata. DNA for the CDR3: TGTGCCAGCAGCTGGGGTTCAGGGGGGAACACTGAAGCTTTCTTT. Translating it yields CASSWGSGGNTEAFF. Drawing the rest from reference TRBV11-2 and TRBJ1-1, the complete variable domain is EAGVAQSPRYKIIEKRQSVAFWCNPISGHATLYWYQQILGQGPKLLIQFQNNGVVDDSQLPKDRFSAERLKGVDSTLKIQPAKLEDSAVYLCASSWGSGGNTEAFFGQGTRLTVV.